One T cell receptor beta chain is described in this entry. These data belong to a study of blood T cell repertoires in COVID-19. V lost 5 bases, J lost 4 bases, and 18 bases stayed unmatched. Germline V gene data show CDR1 as MNHEY and CDR2 as SMNVEV (reference sequence). The CDR3 spans 18 residues. Assay used: immunoSEQ multiplex PCR; TCRdb lists only in-frame clones, some missing. The sample lists roughly 76,000 clones; 70% to 80% were seen once. This clonotype was sampled from a man aged 65 to 79 with acute or convalescent COVID-19. The chain recombines TRBV27 with TRBJ2-5; 8 bases align to TRBD1. Material: peripheral blood. CDR3 in DNA: TGTGCCAGCAGTCCTAAGCCTCCGGGACAGGAATTCCGAGAGACCCAGTACTTC. This translates into CASSPKPPGQEFRETQYF.